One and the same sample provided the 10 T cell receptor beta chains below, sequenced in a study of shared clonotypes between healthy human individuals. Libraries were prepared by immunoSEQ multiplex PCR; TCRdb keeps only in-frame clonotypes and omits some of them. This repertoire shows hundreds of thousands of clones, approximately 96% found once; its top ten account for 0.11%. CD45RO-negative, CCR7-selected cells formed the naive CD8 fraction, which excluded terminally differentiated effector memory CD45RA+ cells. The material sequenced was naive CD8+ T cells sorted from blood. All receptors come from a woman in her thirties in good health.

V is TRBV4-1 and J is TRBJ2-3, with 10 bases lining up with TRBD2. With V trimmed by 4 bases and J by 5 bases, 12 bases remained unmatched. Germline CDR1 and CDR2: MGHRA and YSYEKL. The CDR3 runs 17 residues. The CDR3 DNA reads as TGCGCCAGCAGCCCGAAACCGGGACTAGCGAGTGGAGATACGCAGTATTTT. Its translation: CASSPKPGLASGDTQYF.

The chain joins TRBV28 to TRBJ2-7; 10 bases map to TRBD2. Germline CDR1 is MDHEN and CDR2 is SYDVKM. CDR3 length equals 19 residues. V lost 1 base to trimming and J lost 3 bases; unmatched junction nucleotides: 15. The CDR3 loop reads CASSLYPRASGRTGYEQYF. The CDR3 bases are TGTGCCAGCAGTTTATACCCTCGGGCTAGCGGGAGAACGGGCTACGAGCAGTACTTC.

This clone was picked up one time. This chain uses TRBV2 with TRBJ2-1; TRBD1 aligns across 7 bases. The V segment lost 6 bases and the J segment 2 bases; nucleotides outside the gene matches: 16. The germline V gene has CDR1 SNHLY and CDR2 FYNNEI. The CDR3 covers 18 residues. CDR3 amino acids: CASRTTPAGGLPYNEQFF. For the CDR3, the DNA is TGTGCCAGCAGGACCACCCCTGCAGGGGGTTTACCCTACAATGAGCAGTTCTTC.

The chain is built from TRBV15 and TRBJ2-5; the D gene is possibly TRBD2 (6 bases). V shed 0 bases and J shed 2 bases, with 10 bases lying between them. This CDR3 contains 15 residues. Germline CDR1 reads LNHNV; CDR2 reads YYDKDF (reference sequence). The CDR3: CATSRDRGFQETQYF. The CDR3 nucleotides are TGTGCCACCAGCAGAGATCGGGGGTTTCAAGAGACCCAGTACTTC.

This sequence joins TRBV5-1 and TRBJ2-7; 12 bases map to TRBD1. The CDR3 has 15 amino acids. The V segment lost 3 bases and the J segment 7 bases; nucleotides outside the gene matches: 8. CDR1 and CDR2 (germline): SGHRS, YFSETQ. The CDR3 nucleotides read TGCGCCAGCAGCTCGGCCGGGACAGGGGGCGAAGAGCAGTACTTC. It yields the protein CASSSAGTGGEEQYF. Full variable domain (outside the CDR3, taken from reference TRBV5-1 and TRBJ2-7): KAGVTQTPRYLIKTRGQQVTLSCSPISGHRSVSWYQQTPGQGLQFLFEYFSETQRNKGNFPGRFSGRQFSNSRSEMNVSTLELGDSALYLCASSSAGTGGEEQYFGPGTRLTVT.

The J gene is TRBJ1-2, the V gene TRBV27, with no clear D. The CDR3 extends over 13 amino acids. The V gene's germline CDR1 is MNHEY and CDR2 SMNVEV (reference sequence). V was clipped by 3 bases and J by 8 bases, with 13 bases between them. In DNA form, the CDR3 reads TGTGCCAGCAGTTTCGGGGAATTAGGGGGCTACACCTTC. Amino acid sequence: CASSFGELGGYTF.

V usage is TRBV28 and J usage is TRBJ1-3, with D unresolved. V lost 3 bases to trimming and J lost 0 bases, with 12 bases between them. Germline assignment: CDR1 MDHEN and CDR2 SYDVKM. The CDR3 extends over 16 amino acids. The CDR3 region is CASSFSIGISGNTIYF. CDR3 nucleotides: TGTGCCAGCAGTTTCTCCATCGGAATCTCTGGAAACACCATATATTTT.

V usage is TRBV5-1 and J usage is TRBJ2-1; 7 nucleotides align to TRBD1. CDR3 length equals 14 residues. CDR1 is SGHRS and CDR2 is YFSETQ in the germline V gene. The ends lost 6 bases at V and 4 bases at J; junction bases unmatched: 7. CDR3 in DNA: TGCGCCAGCACCTCATCCAGGGGGTACAATGAGCAGTTCTTC. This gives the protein CASTSSRGYNEQFF.

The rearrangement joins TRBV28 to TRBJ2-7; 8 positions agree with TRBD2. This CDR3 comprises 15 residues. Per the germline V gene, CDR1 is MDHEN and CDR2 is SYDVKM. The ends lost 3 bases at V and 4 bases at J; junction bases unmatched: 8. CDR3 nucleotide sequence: TGTGCCAGCAGTTTCGATCAGAGCGGGAGTTACGAGCAGTACTTC. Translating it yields CASSFDQSGSYEQYF.

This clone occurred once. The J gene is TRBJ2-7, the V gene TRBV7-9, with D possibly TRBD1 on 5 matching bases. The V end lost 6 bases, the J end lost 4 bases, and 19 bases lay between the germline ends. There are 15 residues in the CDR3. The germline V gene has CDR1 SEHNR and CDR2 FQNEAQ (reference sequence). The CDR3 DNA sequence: TGTGCCAGCAGTTCGACTTATGGCAGGGCGTACGAGCAGTACTTC. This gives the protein CASSSTYGRAYEQYF.